A selection of T cell receptor beta chains follows, all from one sample in a study of STAT5B mutations in CD4+ large granular lymphocyte leukemia. Clones were sequenced by immunoSEQ multiplex PCR, and TCRdb holds only the in-frame ones, with some missing. The data contain 35,000 to 40,000 clones, 85% of them seen just once; the ten biggest clones take up roughly 1.2%. The sample consisted of CD4+ T cells from blood buffy coats. Receptor source: a human donor in good health. CDR3s include the opening cysteine and the closing phenylalanine or tryptophan. Each record gives: V gene, clone size, CDR3 protein. Only some rows state a clone size, as once, few, many or a class for expanded clones.

v_call: TRBV2; clone_size: .; cdr3_aa: CASSEVADVGYTF
v_call: TRBV6-4; clone_size: once; cdr3_aa: CASSSDRGGADTQYF
v_call: TRBV5-5; clone_size: once; cdr3_aa: CASSLGQGFGYTF
v_call: TRBV7-3; clone_size: .; cdr3_aa: CASSGTELSTDTQYF
v_call: TRBV29-1; clone_size: .; cdr3_aa: CSVVSSIYGYTF
v_call: TRBV2; clone_size: .; cdr3_aa: CASSVLAGGGTDTQYF
v_call: TRBV5-1; clone_size: .; cdr3_aa: CASSFDRGDGYTF
v_call: TRBV27; clone_size: .; cdr3_aa: CASSFSTDRVYGYTF
v_call: TRBV7-2; clone_size: .; cdr3_aa: CASSHGLAGGYQETQYF
v_call: TRBV4-1; clone_size: .; cdr3_aa: CASSQEGLPGSEQFF
v_call: TRBV19; clone_size: few; cdr3_aa: CASSRGGTGSYEQYF
v_call: TRBV5-6; clone_size: .; cdr3_aa: CASSSWVTGELFF
v_call: TRBV15; clone_size: .; cdr3_aa: CATSRDNGNYGYTF
v_call: TRBV4-1; clone_size: .; cdr3_aa: CASSQQQWRFQPQHF
v_call: TRBV28; clone_size: .; cdr3_aa: CASSSPSDSSNYEAFF
v_call: TRBV25-1; clone_size: .; cdr3_aa: CASSESGWGDRNPYEQYF
v_call: TRBV6-1; clone_size: few; cdr3_aa: CASSADFNTEAFF
v_call: TRBV11-1; clone_size: .; cdr3_aa: CASRAGTGVTEAFF
v_call: TRBV30; clone_size: once; cdr3_aa: CAWSVPGWGHYEQYF
v_call: TRBV30; clone_size: .; cdr3_aa: CAWRGTGETQYF
v_call: TRBV7-3; clone_size: .; cdr3_aa: CASSFDRNTGELFF
v_call: TRBV7-9; clone_size: .; cdr3_aa: CASRPGTGRRGGEKLFF
v_call: TRBV6-1; clone_size: .; cdr3_aa: CASSLTGHSETQYF
v_call: TRBV5-4; clone_size: .; cdr3_aa: CASRGGSRGGETQYF
v_call: TRBV19; clone_size: .; cdr3_aa: CASSIGGQGRGGYTF
v_call: TRBV6-5; clone_size: .; cdr3_aa: CASSYQSLAGTDTQYF
v_call: TRBV6-5; clone_size: .; cdr3_aa: CASQTPMNTEAFF
v_call: TRBV2; clone_size: once; cdr3_aa: CASSVVSGGTEAFF
v_call: TRBV27; clone_size: .; cdr3_aa: CASSAGGPYNEQFF
v_call: TRBV19; clone_size: .; cdr3_aa: CASSPSGVAAPTDTQYF
v_call: TRBV18; clone_size: .; cdr3_aa: CASSPPGRRETQYF
v_call: TRBV7-9; clone_size: few; cdr3_aa: CASSPVDNEQFF
v_call: TRBV5-1; clone_size: .; cdr3_aa: CASSFGTGEGEQYF
v_call: TRBV15; clone_size: .; cdr3_aa: CATSRGEDEQYF
v_call: TRBV5-1; clone_size: .; cdr3_aa: CASSRDTNQPQHF
v_call: TRBV9; clone_size: .; cdr3_aa: CASSVVGTSGPEGGELFF
v_call: TRBV7-9; clone_size: .; cdr3_aa: CASSLPEGQGSPYEQYF